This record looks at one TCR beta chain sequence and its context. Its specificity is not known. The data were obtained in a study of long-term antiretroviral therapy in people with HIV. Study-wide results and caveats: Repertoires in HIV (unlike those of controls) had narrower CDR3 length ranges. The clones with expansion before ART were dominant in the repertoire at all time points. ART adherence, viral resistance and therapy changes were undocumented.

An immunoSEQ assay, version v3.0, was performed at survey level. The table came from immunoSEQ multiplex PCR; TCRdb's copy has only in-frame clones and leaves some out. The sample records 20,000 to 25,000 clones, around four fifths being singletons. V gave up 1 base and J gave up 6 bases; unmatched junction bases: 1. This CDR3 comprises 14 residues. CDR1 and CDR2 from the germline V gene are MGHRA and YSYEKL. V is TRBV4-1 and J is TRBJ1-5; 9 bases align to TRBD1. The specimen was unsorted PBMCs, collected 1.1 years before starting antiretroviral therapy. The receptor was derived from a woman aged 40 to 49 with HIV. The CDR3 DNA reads TGCGCCAGCAGCCAAGGGACAGGGGTTCAGCCCCAGCATTTT. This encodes CASSQGTGVQPQHF.